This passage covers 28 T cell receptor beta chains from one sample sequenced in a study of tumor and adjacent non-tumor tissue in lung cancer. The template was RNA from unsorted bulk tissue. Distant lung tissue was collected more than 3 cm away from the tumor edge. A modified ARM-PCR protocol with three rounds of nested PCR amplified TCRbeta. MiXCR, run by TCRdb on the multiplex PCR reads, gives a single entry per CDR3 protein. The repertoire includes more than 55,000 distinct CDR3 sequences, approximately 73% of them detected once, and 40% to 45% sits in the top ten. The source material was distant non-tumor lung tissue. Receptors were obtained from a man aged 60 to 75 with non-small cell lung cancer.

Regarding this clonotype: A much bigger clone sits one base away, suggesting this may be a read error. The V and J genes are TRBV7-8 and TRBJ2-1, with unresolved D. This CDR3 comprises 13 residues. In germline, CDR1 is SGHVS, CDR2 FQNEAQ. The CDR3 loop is CASSKDRVNEQLF. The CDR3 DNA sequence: TGTGCCAGCAGCAAAGATAGGGTTAATGAGCAGCTCTTC.

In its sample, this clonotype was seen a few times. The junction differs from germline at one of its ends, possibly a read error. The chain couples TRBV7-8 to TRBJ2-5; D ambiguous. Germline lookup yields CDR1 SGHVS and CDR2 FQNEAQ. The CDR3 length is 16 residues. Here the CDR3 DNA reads TGTGCCAGTAGCTTAGTTCTGGTGCCACTTCAAGAGACCCAGTACTTC. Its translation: CASSLVLVPLQETQYF.

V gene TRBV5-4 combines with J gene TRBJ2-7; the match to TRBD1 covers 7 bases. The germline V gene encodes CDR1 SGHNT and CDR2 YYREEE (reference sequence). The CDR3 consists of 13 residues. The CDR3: CVSSLTGSNEQYF. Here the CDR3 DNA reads TGTGTCAGTAGCTTGACAGGGTCAAACGAGCAGTACTTC. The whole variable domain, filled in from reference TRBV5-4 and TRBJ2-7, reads ETGVTQSPTHLIKTRGQQVTLRCSSQSGHNTVSWYQQALGQGPQFIFQYYREEENGRGNFPPRFSGLQFPNYSSELNVNALELDDSALYLCVSSLTGSNEQYFGPGTRLTVT.

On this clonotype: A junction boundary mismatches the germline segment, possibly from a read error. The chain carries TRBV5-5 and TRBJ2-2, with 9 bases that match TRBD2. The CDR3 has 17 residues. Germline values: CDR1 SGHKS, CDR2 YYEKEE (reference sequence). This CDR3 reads CANSLASGAPNTGELFF. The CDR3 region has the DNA TGTGCCAACAGCTTGGCTAGCGGGGCCCCGAACACTGGGGAGCTGTTTTTT. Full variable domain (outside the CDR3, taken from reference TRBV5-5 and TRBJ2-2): DAGVTQSPTHLIKTRGQQVTLRCSPISGHKSVSWYQQVLGQGPQFIFQYYEKEERGRGNFPDRFSARQFPNYSSELNVNALLLGDSALYLCANSLASGAPNTGELFFGEGSRLTVL.

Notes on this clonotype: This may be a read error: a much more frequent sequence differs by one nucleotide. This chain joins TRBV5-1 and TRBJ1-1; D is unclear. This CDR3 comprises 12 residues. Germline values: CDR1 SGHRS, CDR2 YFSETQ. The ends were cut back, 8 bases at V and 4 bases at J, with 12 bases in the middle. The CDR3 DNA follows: TGCGCCAGTCAGGAGAGCGGCACTGAAGCTTTCTTT. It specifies CASQESGTEAFF.

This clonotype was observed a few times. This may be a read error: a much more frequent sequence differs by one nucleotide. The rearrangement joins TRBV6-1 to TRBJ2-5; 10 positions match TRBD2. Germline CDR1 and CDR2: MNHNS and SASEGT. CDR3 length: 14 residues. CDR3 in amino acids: CASSSGRAVETRYF. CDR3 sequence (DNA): TGTGCCAGCAGTAGCGGGAGGGCCGTGGAGACCCGGTACTTC.

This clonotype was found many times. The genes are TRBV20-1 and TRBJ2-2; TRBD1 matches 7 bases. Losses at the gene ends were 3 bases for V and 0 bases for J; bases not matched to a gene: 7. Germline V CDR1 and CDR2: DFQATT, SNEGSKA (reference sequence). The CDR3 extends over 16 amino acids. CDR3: CSARETGFTNTGELFF. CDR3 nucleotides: TGCAGTGCTAGGGAGACAGGGTTTACGAACACCGGGGAGCTGTTTTTT.

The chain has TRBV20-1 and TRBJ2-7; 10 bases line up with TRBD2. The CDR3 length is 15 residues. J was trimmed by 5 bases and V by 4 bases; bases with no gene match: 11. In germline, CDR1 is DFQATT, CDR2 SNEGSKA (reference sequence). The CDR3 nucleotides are TGCAGTGCTACAGGGACTAGCGTGAGAATCGACGAGCAGTACTTC. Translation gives CSATGTSVRIDEQYF.

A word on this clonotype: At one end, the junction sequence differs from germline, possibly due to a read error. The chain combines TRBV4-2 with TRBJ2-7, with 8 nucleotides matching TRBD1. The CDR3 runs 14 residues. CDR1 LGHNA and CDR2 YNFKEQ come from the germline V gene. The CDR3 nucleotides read TGTGCCAGGAGCCCTACAGGGGGTATGGACGAGCAGTACTTC. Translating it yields CARSPTGGMDEQYF.

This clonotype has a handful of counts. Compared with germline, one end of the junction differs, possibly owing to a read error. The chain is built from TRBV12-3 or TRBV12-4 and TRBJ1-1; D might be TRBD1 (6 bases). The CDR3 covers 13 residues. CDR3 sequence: CASSLQGLTEAFF. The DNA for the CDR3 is TGTGCCAGTAGTTTACAGGGTCTGACTGAAGCTTTCTTT.

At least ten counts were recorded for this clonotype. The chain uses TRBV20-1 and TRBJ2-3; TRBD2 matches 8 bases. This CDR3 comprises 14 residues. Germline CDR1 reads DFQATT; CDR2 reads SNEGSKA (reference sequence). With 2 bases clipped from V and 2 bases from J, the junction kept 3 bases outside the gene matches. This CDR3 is CSARLAGNTDTQYF. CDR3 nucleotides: TGCAGTGCTAGACTAGCGGGCAACACAGATACGCAGTATTTT.

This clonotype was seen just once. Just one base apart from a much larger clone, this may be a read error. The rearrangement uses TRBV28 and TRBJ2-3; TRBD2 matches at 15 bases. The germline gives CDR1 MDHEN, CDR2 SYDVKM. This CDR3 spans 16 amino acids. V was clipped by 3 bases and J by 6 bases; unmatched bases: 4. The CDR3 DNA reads TGTGCCAGCAGTTTCGGGACTAGCGGGAGGATGGATACGCAGTATTTT. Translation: CASSFGTSGRMDTQYF.

The CDR3 reads CASSQSGTGMQPQYF. CDR3 nucleotide sequence: TGTGCCAGCAGCCAGTCCGGGACAGGCATGCAGCCCCAGTATTTT. The chain couples TRBV4-2 to TRBJ1-5, with 8 positions matching TRBD1. The J call may not be correct, given that the DNA end is closer to TRBJ2-3. This CDR3 comprises 15 residues. Germline assignment: CDR1 LGHNA and CDR2 YNFKEQ.

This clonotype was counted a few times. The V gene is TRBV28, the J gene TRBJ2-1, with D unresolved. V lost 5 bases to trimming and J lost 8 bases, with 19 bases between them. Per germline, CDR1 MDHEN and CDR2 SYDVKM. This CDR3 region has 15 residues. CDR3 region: CASSPRIPVLYEQFF. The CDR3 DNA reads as TGTGCCAGCAGTCCCAGAATCCCAGTTTTGTATGAGCAGTTCTTC.

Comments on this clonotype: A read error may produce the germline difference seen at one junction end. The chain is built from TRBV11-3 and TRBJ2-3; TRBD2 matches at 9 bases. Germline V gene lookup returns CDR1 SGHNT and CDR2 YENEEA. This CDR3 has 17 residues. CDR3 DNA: TGCGCCTGCAGCCCTACCAGCGGGAGGCCGATGTATGATACGCAGTATTTT. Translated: CACSPTSGRPMYDTQYF. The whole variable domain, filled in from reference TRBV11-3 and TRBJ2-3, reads EAGVVQSPRYKIIEKKQPVAFWCNPISGHNTLYWYLQNLGQGPELLIRYENEEAVDDSQLPKDRFSAERLKGVDSTLKIQPAELGDSAVYLCACSPTSGRPMYDTQYFGPGTRLTVL.

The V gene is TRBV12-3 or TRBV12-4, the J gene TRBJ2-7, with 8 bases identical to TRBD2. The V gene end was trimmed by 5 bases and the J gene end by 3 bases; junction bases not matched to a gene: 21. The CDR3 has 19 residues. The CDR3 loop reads CASSIRGWRREGSIYEQYF. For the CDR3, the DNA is TGTGCCAGCAGTATAAGGGGATGGCGCCGGGAGGGCTCTATCTACGAGCAGTACTTC.

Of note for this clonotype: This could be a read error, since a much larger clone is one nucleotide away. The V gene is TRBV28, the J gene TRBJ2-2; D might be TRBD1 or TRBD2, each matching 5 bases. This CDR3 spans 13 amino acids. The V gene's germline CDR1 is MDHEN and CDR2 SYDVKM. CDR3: CGSSSLGPGELFF. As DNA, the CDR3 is TGTGGCAGCAGTTCCTTGGGACCCGGGGAGCTGTTTTTT. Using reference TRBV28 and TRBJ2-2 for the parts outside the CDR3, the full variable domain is DVKVTQSSRYLVKRTGEKVFLECVQDMDHENMFWYRQDPGLGLRLIYFSYDVKMKEKGDIPEGYSVSREKKERFSLILESASTNQTSMYLCGSSSLGPGELFFGEGSRLTVL.

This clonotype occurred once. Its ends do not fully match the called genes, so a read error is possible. The CDR3 is CASSHSPRVVDFF. Written as DNA, the CDR3 is TGCGCCAGCAGCCATTCTCCTCGAGTGGTAGATTTCTTT. The chain uses TRBV7-8 and TRBJ1-1, with unresolved D. This CDR3 is 13 amino acids long. Germline V gene data show CDR1 as SGHVS and CDR2 as FQNEAQ.

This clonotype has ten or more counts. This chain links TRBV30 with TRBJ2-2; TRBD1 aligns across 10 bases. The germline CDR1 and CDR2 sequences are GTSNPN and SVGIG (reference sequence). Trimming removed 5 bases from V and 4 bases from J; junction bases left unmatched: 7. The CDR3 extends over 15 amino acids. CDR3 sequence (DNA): TGTGCCTGGTCGAGGGGGACAGGGGTCACCGGGGAGCTGTTTTTT. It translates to CAWSRGTGVTGELFF.

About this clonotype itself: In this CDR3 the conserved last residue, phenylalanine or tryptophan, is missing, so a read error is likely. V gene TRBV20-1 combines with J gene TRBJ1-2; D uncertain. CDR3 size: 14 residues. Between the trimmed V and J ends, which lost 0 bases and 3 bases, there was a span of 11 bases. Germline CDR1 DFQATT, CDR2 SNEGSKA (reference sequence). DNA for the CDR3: TGCAGTGCTAGAGATCCCCGGCAGGACTATGGCTACACCTCC. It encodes CSARDPRQDYGYTS.

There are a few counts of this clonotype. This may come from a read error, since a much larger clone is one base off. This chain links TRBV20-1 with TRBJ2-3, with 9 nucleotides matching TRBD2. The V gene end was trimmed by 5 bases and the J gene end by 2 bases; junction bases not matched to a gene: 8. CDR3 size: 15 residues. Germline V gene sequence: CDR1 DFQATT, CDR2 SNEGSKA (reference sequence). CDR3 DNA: TGCAGTGCTGGTATTAGCGGGAGCTTCACAGATACGCAGTATTTT. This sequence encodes CSAGISGSFTDTQYF.

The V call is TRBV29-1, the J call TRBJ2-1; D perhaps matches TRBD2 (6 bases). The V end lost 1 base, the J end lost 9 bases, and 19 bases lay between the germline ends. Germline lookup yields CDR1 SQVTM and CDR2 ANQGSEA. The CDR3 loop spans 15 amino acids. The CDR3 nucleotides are TGCAGCGTTGAAGGGCCTAGCAGGTGGGGAGGTGAGCAGTTCTTC. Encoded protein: CSVEGPSRWGGEQFF.

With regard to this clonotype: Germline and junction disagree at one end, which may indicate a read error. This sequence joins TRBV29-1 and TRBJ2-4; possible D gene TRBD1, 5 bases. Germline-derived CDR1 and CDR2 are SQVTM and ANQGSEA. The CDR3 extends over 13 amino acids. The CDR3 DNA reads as TGCAGCGTTGAAGAGGTCACCGTGGACATTCAGAACTTC. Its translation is CSVEEVTVDIQNF.

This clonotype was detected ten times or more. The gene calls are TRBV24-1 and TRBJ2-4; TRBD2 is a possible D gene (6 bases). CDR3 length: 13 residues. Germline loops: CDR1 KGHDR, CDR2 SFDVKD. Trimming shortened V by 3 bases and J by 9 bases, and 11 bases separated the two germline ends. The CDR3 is CATSDGTFPIQYF. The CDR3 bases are TGTGCCACCAGTGATGGGACTTTTCCCATTCAGTACTTC.

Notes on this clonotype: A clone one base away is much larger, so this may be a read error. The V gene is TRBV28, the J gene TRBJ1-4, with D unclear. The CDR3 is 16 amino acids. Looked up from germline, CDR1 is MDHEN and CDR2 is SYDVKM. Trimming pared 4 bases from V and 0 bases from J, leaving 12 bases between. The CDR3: CASSSTRIATNEKLFF. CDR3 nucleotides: TGTGCCAGCAGTTCTACAAGGATAGCAACTAATGAAAAACTGTTTTTT.

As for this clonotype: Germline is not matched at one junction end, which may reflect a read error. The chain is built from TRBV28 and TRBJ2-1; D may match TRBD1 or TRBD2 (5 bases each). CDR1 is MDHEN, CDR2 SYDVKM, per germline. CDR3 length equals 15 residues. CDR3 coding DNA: TGTGTCAGCAGTTTAGGGACCTCCTCCTACAATGATCAGTTCTTC. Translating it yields CVSSLGTSSYNDQFF.

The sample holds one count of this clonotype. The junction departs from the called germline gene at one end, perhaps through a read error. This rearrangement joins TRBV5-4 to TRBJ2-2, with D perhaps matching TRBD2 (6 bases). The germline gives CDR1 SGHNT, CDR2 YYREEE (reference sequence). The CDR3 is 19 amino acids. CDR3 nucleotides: TGCGCCAGCAGCATAGGGGTTGGTGGCGGGACGGCCGGAGCAGAGGAGCTGTTTTTT. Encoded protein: CASSIGVGGGTAGAEELFF. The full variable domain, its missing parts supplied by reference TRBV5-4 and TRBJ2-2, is ETGVTQSPTHLIKTRGQQVTLRCSSQSGHNTVSWYQQALGQGPQFIFQYYREEENGRGNFPPRFSGLQFPNYSSELNVNALELDDSALYLCASSIGVGGGTAGAEELFFGEGSRLTVL.

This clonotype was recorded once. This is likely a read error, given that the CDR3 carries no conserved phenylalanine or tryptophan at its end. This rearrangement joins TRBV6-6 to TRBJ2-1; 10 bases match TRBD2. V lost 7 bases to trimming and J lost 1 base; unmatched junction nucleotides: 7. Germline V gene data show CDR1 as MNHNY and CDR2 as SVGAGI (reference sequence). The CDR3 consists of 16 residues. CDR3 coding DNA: TGTGCCAGCAATACTGGACTAGCGGCTTCCTACAATGAGCAGTTCGTC. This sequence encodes CASNTGLAASYNEQFV.